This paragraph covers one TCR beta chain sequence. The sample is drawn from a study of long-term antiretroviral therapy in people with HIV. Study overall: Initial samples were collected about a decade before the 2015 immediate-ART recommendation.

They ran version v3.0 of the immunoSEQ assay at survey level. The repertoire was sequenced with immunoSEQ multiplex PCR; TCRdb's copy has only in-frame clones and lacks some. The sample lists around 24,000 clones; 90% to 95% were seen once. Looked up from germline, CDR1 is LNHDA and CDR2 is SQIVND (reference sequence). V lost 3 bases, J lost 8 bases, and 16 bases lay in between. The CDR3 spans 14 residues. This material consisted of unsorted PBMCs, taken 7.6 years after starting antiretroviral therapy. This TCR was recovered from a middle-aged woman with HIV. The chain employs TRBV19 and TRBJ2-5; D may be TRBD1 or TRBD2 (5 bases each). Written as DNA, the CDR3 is TGTGCCAGTAGTATGGGACCTGGATTTAGCACCCAGTACTTC. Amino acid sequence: CASSMGPGFSTQYF.